These 24 T cell receptor beta chains were sequenced from one sample in a study of immune evolution from preneoplasia to lung adenocarcinoma. The repertoire was sequenced with immunoSEQ multiplex PCR; TCRdb's copy has only in-frame clones and lacks some. This sample has under 15,000 clones, with over 75% found just once. Material: FFPE tissue from an adenomatous hyperplasia lung lesion. Subset reported: atypical adenomatous hyperplasia (AAH), lung preneoplasia. The receptor source for this set is a person between 45 and 75 years old with lung adenocarcinoma.

This clone was seen more than once but under ten times. J is TRBJ2-7 and V is TRBV10-3; 9 nucleotides align to TRBD1. Trimming at V came to 6 bases and at J to 1 base, leaving 4 bases not matched to a gene. The CDR3 is made up of 14 amino acids. Per germline, CDR1 ENHRY and CDR2 SYGVKD. CDR3 sequence: CAIRPGTGSYEQYF. The CDR3 DNA sequence: TGTGCCATCAGACCCGGGACAGGGTCCTACGAGCAGTACTTC.

The chain uses TRBV28 and TRBJ1-1, with 9 bases aligning to TRBD1. This CDR3 spans 14 amino acids. Trimming cost V 6 bases and J 5 bases; bases outside gene matches: 7. The germline gives CDR1 MDHEN, CDR2 SYDVKM. CDR3 amino acids: CASRATGGGTEAFF. The CDR3 DNA follows: TGTGCCAGCAGAGCTACAGGGGGCGGGACTGAAGCTTTCTTT.

The chain is built from TRBV9 and TRBJ2-1; D possibly corresponds to TRBD1 (5 bases). There are 15 residues in the CDR3. Germline V gene data show CDR1 as SGDLS and CDR2 as YYNGEE. Trimming took off 4 bases at V and 1 base at J, with 12 bases between the two ends. For the CDR3, the DNA is TGTGCCAGCAGCCGAACAGGTTCTTCCTACAATGAGCAGTTCTTC. Translating gives CASSRTGSSYNEQFF.

The V and J genes are TRBV7-8 and TRBJ1-2, with 8 bases identical to TRBD1. The germline gives CDR1 SGHVS, CDR2 FQNEAQ. The CDR3 contains 21 residues. V dropped 4 bases and J dropped 4; count of bases not matched to a gene: 26. The CDR3 DNA is TGTGCCAGCAGCTCCCTTTCGTGGACAGGGATGAATACGGAGAATATCTATGGCTACACCTTC. This encodes CASSSLSWTGMNTENIYGYTF.

This chain's CDR3 is CASSYSGIPTDTQYF. The CDR3 DNA reads TGTGCCAGCAGTTATAGCGGGATCCCCACAGATACGCAGTATTTT. V and J are TRBV2 and TRBJ2-3, with 8 bases lining up with TRBD2. The CDR3 consists of 15 residues. CDR1 SNHLY and CDR2 FYNNEI come from the germline V gene. The J segment lost 2 bases and the V segment lost 5 bases, leaving 6 bases of the junction unmatched. Supplemented by reference TRBV2 and TRBJ2-3, the full variable domain reads EPEVTQTPSHQVTQMGQEVILRCVPISNHLYFYWYRQILGQKVEFLVSFYNNEISEKSEIFDDQFSVERPDGSNFTLKIRSTKLEDSAMYFCASSYSGIPTDTQYFGPGTRLTVL.

The table lists this clone with a count of one. This chain joins TRBV18 and TRBJ1-1, with D perhaps matching TRBD1 (5 bases). The CDR3 consists of 14 residues. Deletions cut 4 bases from V and 0 bases from J, with 9 bases between. CDR1 KGHSH and CDR2 LQKENI come from the germline V gene. The CDR3 nucleotides read TGTGCCAGCTCACTAGACAGCCTGAACACTGAAGCTTTCTTT. Protein: CASSLDSLNTEAFF. The full variable domain, completed using reference TRBV18 and TRBJ1-1, is NAGVMQNPRHLVRRRGQEARLRCSPMKGHSHVYWYRQLPEEGLKFMVYLQKENIIDESGMPKERFSAEFPKEGPSILRIQQVVRGDSAAYFCASSLDSLNTEAFFGQGTRLTVV.

The V call is TRBV27, the J call TRBJ1-5; no clear D. The CDR3 has 15 residues. Trimming pared 0 bases from V and 0 bases from J, leaving 6 bases between. The germline gives CDR1 MNHEY, CDR2 SMNVEV (reference sequence). CDR3 in DNA: TGTGCCAGCAGTTTATCTGGGTATAGCAATCAGCCCCAGCATTTT. It specifies CASSLSGYSNQPQHF.

The chain carries TRBV29-1 and TRBJ1-1; 8 positions match TRBD1. The V gene end was trimmed by 7 bases and the J gene end by 1 base; junction bases not matched to a gene: 2. Germline lookup yields CDR1 SQVTM and CDR2 ANQGSEA. The CDR3 is 12 residues long. The CDR3 reads CSATGANTEAFF. The CDR3 DNA follows: TGCAGCGCGACAGGGGCGAACACTGAAGCTTTCTTT.

The V call is TRBV11-1, the J call TRBJ1-1, with 10 bases aligning to TRBD1. J lost 1 base, V lost 1 base, and 0 bases had no gene match. Per germline, CDR1 SGHAT and CDR2 FQDESV (reference sequence). The CDR3 is 15 residues long. The CDR3 DNA sequence: TGTGCCAGCAGCTTAGGGGACAGGGGGAACACTGAAGCTTTCTTT. Translation gives CASSLGDRGNTEAFF. The variable domain in full, completed from reference TRBV11-1 and TRBJ1-1, reads EAEVAQSPRYKITEKSQAVAFWCDPISGHATLYWYRQILGQGPELLVQFQDESVVDDSQLPKDRFSAERLKGVDSTLKIQPAELGDSAMYLCASSLGDRGNTEAFFGQGTRLTVV.

This clone was seen a single time. J is TRBJ2-7 and V is TRBV14; 7 positions match TRBD1. Trimming cost V 1 base and J 4 bases; bases outside gene matches: 10. The germline CDR1 and CDR2 sequences are SGHDN and FVKESK. This CDR3 has 16 residues. The CDR3 DNA reads TGTGCCAGCAGCCAAGGTGGGGGTACAGGGGAGTACGAGCAGTACTTC. Its translation is CASSQGGGTGEYEQYF.

V usage is TRBV30 and J usage is TRBJ2-2; no clear D. The germline V gene encodes CDR1 GTSNPN and CDR2 SVGIG (reference sequence). V dropped 3 bases and J dropped 4 bases, with 12 bases sitting between them. This CDR3 has 14 residues. For the CDR3, the DNA is TGTGCCTGGAGCTCGGGTTTGGGCACCGGGGAGCTGTTTTTT. Translating it yields CAWSSGLGTGELFF.

The chain links TRBV30 to TRBJ2-7; 10 nucleotides line up with TRBD2. This CDR3 has 13 residues. With V trimmed by 3 bases and J by 6 bases, 5 bases remained unmatched. Germline values: CDR1 GTSNPN, CDR2 SVGIG (reference sequence). Written as DNA, the CDR3 is TGTGCCTGGAGAGCGGGAGGGCCGCTCGAGCAGTACTTC. The encoded protein is CAWRAGGPLEQYF.

This clone came up once. Other DNA sequences in this sample translate to the same CDR3. The V gene is TRBV28, the J gene TRBJ2-7; 11 bases agree with TRBD1. From germline, CDR1 is MDHEN and CDR2 SYDVKM. This CDR3 region has 15 residues. Trimming took 5 bases from V and 2 from J; bases not matched to a gene: 5. This CDR3 reads CASSGGQGVTYEQYF. As DNA, the CDR3 is TGTGCCAGCAGTGGGGGACAGGGGGTAACCTACGAGCAGTACTTC.

The CDR3 region has the DNA TGTGCCAGCAGTTTATCGTCGCAGGGTGCAGATACGCAGTATTTT. Its protein product is CASSLSSQGADTQYF. This chain connects TRBV28 to TRBJ2-3; maybe TRBD1 (5 bases). V dropped 1 base and J dropped 4 bases, with 12 bases sitting between them. Per germline, CDR1 MDHEN and CDR2 SYDVKM. The CDR3 totals 15 residues.

The CDR3 DNA reads TGTGCCAGCAGCCTAACAAGAGGGGGTGAGCAGTTCTTC. This sequence encodes CASSLTRGGEQFF. This sequence joins TRBV11-2 and TRBJ2-1, with D maybe TRBD1 (6 bases). The V end was cut by 5 bases, the J end by 9 bases, with 14 bases between. CDR3 length equals 13 residues. The germline V gene encodes CDR1 SGHAT and CDR2 FQNNGV.

The J gene is TRBJ1-1, the V gene TRBV15, with a tentative D call TRBD1 (6 bases). The CDR3 loop spans 15 amino acids. CDR1 is LNHNV, CDR2 YYDKDF, per germline (reference sequence). V lost 3 bases to trimming and J lost 2 bases, with 13 bases between them. The chain's CDR3 is CATSSVMGANTEAFF. The CDR3 nucleotides read TGTGCCACCAGCAGTGTGATGGGGGCCAACACTGAAGCTTTCTTT. The whole variable domain, filled in from reference TRBV15 and TRBJ1-1, reads DAMVIQNPRYQVTQFGKPVTLSCSQTLNHNVMYWYQQKSSQAPKLLFHYYDKDFNNEADTPDNFQSRRPNTSFCFLDIRSPGLGDTAMYLCATSSVMGANTEAFFGQGTRLTVV.

This rearrangement joins TRBV7-2 to TRBJ1-5, with TRBD1 matching over 7 bases. The CDR3 runs 15 residues. V lost 3 bases and J lost 2; bases outside the gene matches: 4. Per the germline V gene, CDR1 is SGHTA and CDR2 is FQGNSA. The CDR3, as DNA: TGTGCCAGCAGCTTGGACAGGAATGGCAATCAGCCCCAGCATTTT. It translates to CASSLDRNGNQPQHF.

The V and J genes are TRBV6-6 and TRBJ1-5; D call uncertain. The V and J ends lost 5 bases and 6 bases respectively, with 14 bases between them. Germline V lookup: CDR1 MNHNY, CDR2 SVGAGI (reference sequence). The CDR3 contains 14 residues. The DNA of the CDR3 is TGTGCCAGCAGTGCCGCGGACGGCGGTCAGCCCCAGCATTTT. Translation gives CASSAADGGQPQHF.

The chain joins TRBV2 to TRBJ2-6, with D perhaps being TRBD1 or TRBD2 (5 bases each). V lost 7 bases and J lost 0, with 10 bases in between. The CDR3 loop spans 15 amino acids. Germline V lookup: CDR1 SNHLY, CDR2 FYNNEI. The CDR3 coding sequence is TGTGCCAGCACCGGGGACGGCTCTGGGGCCAACGTCCTGACTTTC. Translated: CASTGDGSGANVLTF.

The chain couples TRBV5-1 to TRBJ1-5; D might be TRBD1 (5 bases). The CDR3 has 13 amino acids. Looked up from germline, CDR1 is SGHRS and CDR2 is YFSETQ. Trimming removed 5 bases at V and 3 bases at J, with 9 bases between. CDR3 in amino acids: CASSQGPNQPQHF. The CDR3 DNA follows: TGCGCCAGCAGTCAGGGACCCAATCAGCCCCAGCATTTT.

V is TRBV6-5 and J is TRBJ2-1, with 10 bases lining up with TRBD1. After removal of 5 bases from V and 7 bases from J, the junction contained 8 bases not matched to a gene. The CDR3 loop spans 15 amino acids. Germline assignment: CDR1 MNHEY and CDR2 SVGAGI. DNA of the CDR3: TGTGCCAGCAGTGGCCGGGACAGGGGAGGGAATGAGCAGTTCTTC. Amino acids: CASSGRDRGGNEQFF.

The rearrangement links TRBV15 to TRBJ2-1; TRBD2 aligns across 10 bases. After removal of 5 bases from V and 12 bases from J, the junction contained 13 bases not matched to a gene. Germline-derived CDR1 and CDR2 are LNHNV and YYDKDF (reference sequence). The CDR3 runs to 15 residues. The CDR3 region has the DNA TGTGCCACCAGCCCTGGACTAGCGGCTCCCCGGGGGCAGTTCTTC. The encoded protein is CATSPGLAAPRGQFF.

The table lists this clone with a count of one. The chain uses TRBV6-5 and TRBJ2-2; 12 positions agree with TRBD2. The CDR3 is made up of 14 amino acids. Trimming took 5 bases from V and 8 from J; bases not matched to a gene: 3. From germline, CDR1 is MNHEY and CDR2 SVGAGI. CDR3 amino acids: CASSLAGGTGELFF. CDR3 coding DNA: TGTGCCAGCAGTCTAGCGGGAGGGACTGGGGAGCTGTTTTTT.

The chain links TRBV7-9 to TRBJ2-7, with TRBD2 matching 9 bases. This CDR3 region has 14 residues. V lost 6 bases, J lost 3 bases, and 6 bases stayed unmatched. Germline V gene data show CDR1 as SEHNR and CDR2 as FQNEAQ (reference sequence). The CDR3, as DNA: TGTGCCAGCAGACGAAGCGGGAGGCACTACGAGCAGTACTTC. Amino acid sequence: CASRRSGRHYEQYF.